This T cell receptor (beta chain) emerged from a study of blood T cell repertoires in COVID-19. For the study at large: Italy, Spain and the United States were the sources of the convalescent and acute COVID-19 samples.

Study processing details: Estimates of nucleated cell counts were drawn from the amplification of reference gene primers. TCRdb's table, derived via immunoSEQ multiplex PCR, lists solely in-frame clones and lacks some. The V and J calls and the clone size are those of that table, but D and trimming were determined from the DNA. The table records approximately 70,000 clones, 91% of them present only once. Trimming stripped 6 bases from V and 0 bases from J, with 10 bases between. CDR3 length: 14 residues. Germline CDR1 is MRHNA and CDR2 is SNTAGT. The chain joins TRBV6-4 to TRBJ2-3, with a weak D call TRBD2 (6 bases). Sample: peripheral blood. This receptor was obtained from a human donor with active COVID-19. The donor label of this sample is uncertain. The CDR3 is CASSPGLSTDTQYF. The CDR3 nucleotides read TGTGCCAGCAGCCCGGGACTCAGCACAGATACGCAGTATTTT.